This TCR beta chain originates from a study of T-cell reconstitution after alpha-beta-depleted transplantation in children. Unique molecular identifiers were built into the TCRbeta library. One entry per CDR3 protein, called by TCRdb with MiXCR from the PCR reads. The sample consists of a few hundred thousand distinct CDR3 sequences, under 13% of them appearing once. This clonotype was counted a few times. Germline lookup yields CDR1 SGHRS and CDR2 YFSETQ. The CDR3 spans 14 residues. V was trimmed by 3 bases and J by 2 bases, leaving 11 bases between them. Sample: PBMCs from the stem cell graft donor, taken from the stem cell graft. The TCR sequence derives from a human donor who donated a stem cell graft to a child with acute myeloid leukemia. V gene TRBV5-1 combines with J gene TRBJ1-1; maybe TRBD1 (5 bases). The CDR3 DNA follows: TGCGCCAGCAGCTCCTTCGGGGGTAACACTGAAGCTTTCTTT. It specifies CASSSFGGNTEAFF.